This TCR beta chain is from a study of cytomegalovirus exposure and HLA in healthy donors. Nominal health characterized the donors when sampled, though unrecorded immune exposures were likely. Points on this clone: Its antigen is not known.

This CDR3 spans 15 amino acids. Germline loops: CDR1 MNHEY, CDR2 SMNVEV (reference sequence). V dropped 7 bases and J dropped 2; count of bases not matched to a gene: 11. The PCR employed 60 Vbeta primers together with 13 Jbeta primers. Produced via immunoSEQ multiplex PCR; TCRdb's table is partial and in-frame only. Altogether around 95,000 clones are present, around 82% being singletons, with the ten largest covering less than 4%. Study findings and constraints: A later analysis revealed that TCR association rates differed between HLA loci, peaking at DRB1 and bottoming out at HLA-C. V- and J-gene trimming in TCR beta was tied to a missense DCLRE1C variant by an analysis performed later.

V usage is TRBV27 and J usage is TRBJ2-7, with 7 bases identical to TRBD2. Material for sequencing was PBMCs. The clonotype originates from a man aged 25-40 years in good health and CMV-seropositive. CDR3 sequence (DNA): TGTGCCAGCAATCCCCTGGGAGGGAAAACCTACGAGCAGTACTTC. This translates into CASNPLGGKTYEQYF.